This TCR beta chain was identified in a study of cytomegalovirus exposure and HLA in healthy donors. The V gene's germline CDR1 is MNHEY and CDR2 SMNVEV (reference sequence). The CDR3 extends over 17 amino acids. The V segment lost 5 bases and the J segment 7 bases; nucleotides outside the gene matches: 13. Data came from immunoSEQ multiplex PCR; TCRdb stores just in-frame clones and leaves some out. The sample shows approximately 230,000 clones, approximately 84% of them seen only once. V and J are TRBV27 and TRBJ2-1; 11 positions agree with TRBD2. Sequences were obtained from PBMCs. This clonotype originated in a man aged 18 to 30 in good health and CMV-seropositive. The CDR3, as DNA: TGTGCCAGCAGTCAATCCCGACTAGCGGGAAGGAGAAATGAGCAGTTCTTC. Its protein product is CASSQSRLAGRRNEQFF.